This T cell receptor (beta chain) stems from a study of metastatic and nonmetastatic thyroid tumors. The CDR3 has 16 amino acids. CDR1 SGHAT and CDR2 FQNNGV come from the germline V gene. V dropped 5 bases and J dropped 5; count of bases not matched to a gene: 6. This clone occurred many times. Other nucleotide sequences from this sample produce the same CDR3. Thyroid surgery took place with no prior treatment in any patient. Authors' methods: Built for papillary thyroid cancer, a distant-metastasis classifier drew on CDR3 differences across clinicopathological groups. TCRdb reanalyzed the PCR reads with MiXCR. TCRdb's processing, not the study's, gives the V and J calls here. The sample consists of about 18,000 clones, less than 40% of them appearing once.

The material sequenced was tumor tissue. The clonotype was recovered from a male donor with papillary thyroid cancer or a benign thyroid nodule (not recorded which). Some clones in this sample may be carry-over from other donors' samples. The chain employs TRBV11-2 and TRBJ2-1; 13 bases align to TRBD2. The CDR3 DNA is TGTGCCAGCAGCCCGGGGGGGACTAGCGGGAACAATGAGCAGTTCTTC. The encoded protein is CASSPGGTSGNNEQFF.